The rows below give T cell receptor beta chains drawn from one sample of a study of early stage breast cancer tumors. The data were produced by immunoSEQ multiplex PCR, yet TCRdb's version contains in-frame clones alone and is incomplete. This sample has 45,000 to 60,000 clones, with approximately 80% found just once. The sample was blood. The receptors were sampled from a person aged 50-59 years with breast cancer. Both conserved end residues are part of each CDR3. Each record gives: J gene, D gene, V gene, clone size, CDR3 protein, CDR3 DNA. The D gene is left open where the match is weak. Only part of the rows carry a size: once, few, many, or a class if the clone is expanded.

TRBJ2-2 - TRBV28 - CASSSWGPNTGELFF TGTGCCAGCAGTTCCTGGGGACCGAACACCGGGGAGCTGTTTTTT
TRBJ1-2 - TRBV4-3 - CASSQEGVSGYTF TGCGCCAGCAGCCAAGAGGGGGTGTCAGGCTACACCTTC
TRBJ2-7 - TRBV21-1 few CASSHGTDVSYEQYF TGTGCCAGCAGCCACGGGACAGATGTCTCCTACGAGCAGTACTTC
TRBJ2-7 - TRBV4-3 - CASSPKGGALGNYYEQYF TGCGCCAGCAGCCCAAAAGGCGGGGCGCTTGGGAACTACTACGAGCAGTACTTC
TRBJ2-5 - TRBV4-1 - CASSQEEETQYF TGCGCCAGCAGCCAAGAGGAAGAGACCCAGTACTTC
TRBJ2-3 TRBD1 TRBV19 - CASIKRGTGGVGTDTQYF TGTGCCAGTATAAAGAGGGGGACAGGGGGAGTGGGCACAGATACGCAGTATTTT
TRBJ2-7 TRBD2 TRBV5-1 few CASSPGTSPYEQYF TGCGCCAGCAGCCCAGGGACTAGCCCGTACGAGCAGTACTTC
TRBJ2-6 TRBD2 TRBV7-8 - CASSSPGLATGANVLTF TGTGCCAGCAGCTCGCCGGGACTAGCCACTGGGGCCAACGTCCTGACTTTC
TRBJ1-4 TRBD1 TRBV7-2 - CASSSDRGHEKLFF TGTGCCAGCAGCTCGGACAGGGGACATGAAAAACTGTTTTTT
TRBJ2-4 - TRBV7-2 - CASSPGRGRDIQYF TGTGCCAGCAGCCCGGGACGGGGGCGGGACATTCAGTACTTC
TRBJ2-3 - TRBV2 - CASRLTSLPSSVDF TGTGCCAGCAGGCTGACAAGCCTCCCCTCTTCAGTAGATTTT
TRBJ2-7 TRBD2 TRBV7-8 few CASSHGGEQYF TGTGCCAGCAGCCACGGGGGGGAGCAGTACTTC
TRBJ1-2 TRBD1 TRBV19 - CASTVDRGSYGYTF TGTGCCAGTACTGTGGACAGGGGAAGCTATGGCTACACCTTC
TRBJ1-4 - TRBV10-3 - CARFGEGATNEKLFF TGTGCCAGATTTGGAGAGGGGGCAACTAATGAAAAACTGTTTTTT
TRBJ2-7 - TRBV10-2 - CASTGGSSYEQYF TGCGCCAGCACAGGCGGTTCTTCCTACGAGCAGTACTTC
TRBJ2-7 - TRBV7-2 - CASSLSPRGFYEQYF TGTGCCAGCAGCTTAAGCCCCCGGGGGTTTTACGAGCAGTACTTC
TRBJ2-7 - TRBV19 - CASSIVGRSYEQYF TGTGCCAGTAGTATAGTAGGCAGATCATACGAGCAGTACTTC
TRBJ2-7 - TRBV6-1 once CASISITGWEQYF TGTGCCAGCATATCAATCACAGGGTGGGAGCAGTACTTC
TRBJ2-5 TRBD2 TRBV5-1 - CASSQSGGEVETQYF TGCGCCAGCAGCCAGTCGGGGGGGGAGGTGGAGACCCAGTACTTC